Below are 7 T cell receptor beta chains sequenced from a single sample in a study of human T cells and chemical hapten exposure. TCRdb ran MiXCR on the RACE reads and lists one entry per CDR3 protein. The top ten clones hold around 2.7% of a sample with 100,000 to 120,000 distinct CDR3 sequences, under 40% of them seen once. Described time point: patch test 3, about 24 weeks after DPC sensitization. Treatment: therapeutic diphenylcyclopropenone sensitization with weekly scalp DPC. Material: whole blood, obtained in connection with sensitization to the hapten diphenylcyclopropenone (DPC). The origin of the receptors is a man aged 35 to 55 with alopecia areata. Some clones in this sample may be carry-over from other donors' samples.

The chain recombines TRBV24-1 with TRBJ1-2; TRBD1 matches 10 bases. This CDR3 is built from 13 residues. V lost 5 bases, J lost 8 bases, and 4 bases stayed unmatched. Germline-derived CDR1 and CDR2 are KGHDR and SFDVKD. CDR3 region: CATSVGTGAGYTF. CDR3 in DNA: TGTGCCACCAGTGTCGGGACAGGGGCCGGCTACACCTTC.

This chain uses TRBV21-1 with TRBJ2-5; TRBD1 is taken as the D call from the table, unchecked against the DNA. TRBV21-1 is given as a pseudogene. The CDR3 has 16 amino acids. The CDR3 loop reads CASSKRTGTEEETQYF. CDR3 bases: TGTGCCAGCAGCAAGAGGACCGGGACAGAAGAAGAGACCCAGTACTTC.

CDR3 in DNA: TGTGCCAGCAGTCCCCTGACAGGGTATACTGAAGCTTTCTTT. Translation: CASSPLTGYTEAFF. This chain links TRBV28 with TRBJ1-1; 7 bases match TRBD1. This CDR3 is built from 14 residues. Germline-derived CDR1 and CDR2 are MDHEN and SYDVKM. After removal of 5 bases from V and 5 bases from J, the junction contained 8 bases not matched to a gene.

The V and J genes are TRBV4-1 and TRBJ1-4; 10 positions match TRBD1. The junction had 4 bases not matched to a gene; V was cut back by 6 bases and J by 3 bases. The CDR3 is made up of 15 amino acids. Germline V gene lookup returns CDR1 MGHRA and CDR2 YSYEKL. In DNA, the CDR3 is TGCGCCAGCAGACCAGGACAGGGGGCTAATGAAAAACTGTTTTTT. Residues: CASRPGQGANEKLFF.

This clonotype was counted a single time. The chain links TRBV7-9 to TRBJ2-7, with 10 nucleotides matching TRBD2. This CDR3 is built from 16 residues. Per the germline V gene, CDR1 is SEHNR and CDR2 is FQNEAQ (reference sequence). The trim removed 1 base at V and 0 bases at J, leaving 3 bases unmatched. CDR3 bases: TGTGCCAGCAGCTTAGGATGGACTAGCGGCTCCTACGAGCAGTACGTC. Its protein product is CASSLGWTSGSYEQYV.

This chain uses TRBV5-1 with TRBJ2-3; D gene ambiguous. CDR3 length: 15 residues. Trimming shortened V by 4 bases and J by 0 bases, and 12 bases separated the two germline ends. Per germline, CDR1 SGHRS and CDR2 YFSETQ. CDR3 nucleotides: TGCGCCAGCAGCCGAGTTAACCCTAGCACAGATACGCAGTATTTT. It is translated as CASSRVNPSTDTQYF.

The genes are TRBV7-6 and TRBJ2-5, with 8 bases lining up with TRBD1. Trimming at V came to 5 bases and at J to 2 bases, leaving 10 bases not matched to a gene. The CDR3 has 16 residues. CDR1 is SGHVS, CDR2 FNYEAQ, per germline. CDR3: CASSLNLGQGQETQYF. In DNA form, the CDR3 reads TGTGCCAGCAGCCTAAATCTCGGACAGGGACAAGAGACCCAGTACTTC. The full variable domain, rest sourced from reference TRBV7-6 and TRBJ2-5, is GAGVSQSPRYKVTKRGQDVALRCDPISGHVSLYWYRQALGQGPEFLTYFNYEAQQDKSGLPNDRFSAERPEGSISTLTIQRTEQRDSAMYRCASSLNLGQGQETQYFGPGTRLLVL.